Here is one TCR beta chain with its context. Its antigen is not identified. Autoimmune disease history or systemic immunosuppression excluded patients. V lost 3 bases to trimming and J lost 3 bases; unmatched junction nucleotides: 4. The CDR3 is made up of 14 amino acids. The germline CDR1 and CDR2 sequences are LNHDA and SQIVND (reference sequence). These data are taken from a study of OX40 agonist ivuxolimab in advanced cancers. Turning to the study itself: Patients received the agonistic anti-OX40 (CD134) antibody ivuxolimab.

Libraries were prepared by immunoSEQ multiplex PCR; TCRdb keeps only in-frame clonotypes and omits some of them. The sample holds some 27,000 clones, roughly nine tenths seen once. Study-wide points: The study observed clonal expansion of CD4+ and CD8+ blood T cells by week 6 at 0.1 to 3.0 mg/kg.

The chain links TRBV19 to TRBJ2-7; TRBD2 aligns across 8 bases. The starting material was CD4+ or CD8+ T cells sorted from blood, obtained in a trial of the OX40 agonist ivuxolimab. This clonotype was sampled from an adult with an advanced solid tumor such as melanoma, head and neck, liver or kidney cancer. The chain's CDR3 is CASSISGSGYEQYF. Here the CDR3 DNA reads TGTGCCAGTAGTATCAGCGGGAGTGGCTACGAGCAGTACTTC.